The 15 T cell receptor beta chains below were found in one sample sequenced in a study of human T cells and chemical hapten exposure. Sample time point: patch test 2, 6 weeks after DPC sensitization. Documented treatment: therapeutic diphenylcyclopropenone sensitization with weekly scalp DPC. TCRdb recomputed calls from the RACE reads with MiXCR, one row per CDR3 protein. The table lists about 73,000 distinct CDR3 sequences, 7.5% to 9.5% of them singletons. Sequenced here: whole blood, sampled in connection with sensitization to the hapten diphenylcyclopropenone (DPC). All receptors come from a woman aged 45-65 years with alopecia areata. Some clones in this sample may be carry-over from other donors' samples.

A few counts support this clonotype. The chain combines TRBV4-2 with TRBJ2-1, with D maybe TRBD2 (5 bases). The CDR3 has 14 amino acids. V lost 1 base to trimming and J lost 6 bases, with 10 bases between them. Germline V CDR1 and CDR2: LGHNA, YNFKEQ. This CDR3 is CASSQGERPNEQFF. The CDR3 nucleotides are TGTGCCAGCAGCCAAGGTGAGCGGCCCAATGAGCAGTTCTTC.

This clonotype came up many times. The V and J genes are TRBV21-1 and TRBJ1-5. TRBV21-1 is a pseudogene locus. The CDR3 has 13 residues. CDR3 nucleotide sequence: TGTGCCAGCAGCAAAGGGTTAAATCAGCCCCAGCATTTT. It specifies CASSKGLNQPQHF.

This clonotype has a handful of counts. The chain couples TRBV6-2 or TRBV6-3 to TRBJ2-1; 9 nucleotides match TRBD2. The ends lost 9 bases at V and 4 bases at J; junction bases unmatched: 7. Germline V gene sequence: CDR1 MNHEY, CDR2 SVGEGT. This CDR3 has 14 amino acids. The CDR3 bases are TGTGCCAGTTTGACTAGCGGATTTTACAATGAGCAGTTCTTC. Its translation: CASLTSGFYNEQFF.

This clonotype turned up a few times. CDR3 in DNA: TGCAGTGCCGGCAACAGGGAACAGCCCCAGCATTTT. Translated: CSAGNREQPQHF. The chain is built from TRBV20-1 and TRBJ1-5; tentative D call: TRBD1 (6 bases). Germline assignment: CDR1 DFQATT and CDR2 SNEGSKA (reference sequence). The length of the CDR3 is 12 residues. V lost 6 bases and J lost 7, with 13 bases in between.

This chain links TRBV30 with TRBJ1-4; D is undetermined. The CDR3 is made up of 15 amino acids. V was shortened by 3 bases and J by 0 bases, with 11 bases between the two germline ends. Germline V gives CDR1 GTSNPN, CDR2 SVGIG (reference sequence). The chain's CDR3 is CAWSRDGATNEKLFF. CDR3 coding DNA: TGTGCCTGGAGCCGCGACGGGGCAACTAATGAAAAACTGTTTTTT.

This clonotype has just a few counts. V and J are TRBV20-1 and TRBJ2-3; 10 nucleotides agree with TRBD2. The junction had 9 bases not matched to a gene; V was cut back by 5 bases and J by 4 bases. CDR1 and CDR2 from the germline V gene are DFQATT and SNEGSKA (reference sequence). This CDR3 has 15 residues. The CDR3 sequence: CSALSTSGSADTQYF. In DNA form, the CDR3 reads TGCAGTGCTCTCTCGACTAGCGGGTCTGCAGATACGCAGTATTTT.

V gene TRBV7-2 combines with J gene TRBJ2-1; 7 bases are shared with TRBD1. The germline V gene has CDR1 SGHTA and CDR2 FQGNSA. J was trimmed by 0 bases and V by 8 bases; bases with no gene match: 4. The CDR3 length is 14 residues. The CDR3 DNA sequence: TGTGCCAGCTACCGGGACAGCTCCTACAATGAGCAGTTCTTC. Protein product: CASYRDSSYNEQFF.

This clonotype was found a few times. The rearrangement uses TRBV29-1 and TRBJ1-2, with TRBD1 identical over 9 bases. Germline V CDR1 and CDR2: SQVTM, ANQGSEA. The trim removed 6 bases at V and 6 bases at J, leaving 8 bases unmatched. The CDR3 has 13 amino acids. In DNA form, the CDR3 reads TGCAGCGTCGCAGGACAGGGGTCTAATGGCTACACCTTC. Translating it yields CSVAGQGSNGYTF.

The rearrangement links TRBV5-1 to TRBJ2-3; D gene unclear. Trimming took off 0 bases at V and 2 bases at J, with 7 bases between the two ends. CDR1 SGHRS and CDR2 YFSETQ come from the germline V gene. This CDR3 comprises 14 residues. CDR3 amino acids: CASSLDIYTDTQYF. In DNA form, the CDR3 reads TGCGCCAGCAGCTTGGACATTTACACAGATACGCAGTATTTT.

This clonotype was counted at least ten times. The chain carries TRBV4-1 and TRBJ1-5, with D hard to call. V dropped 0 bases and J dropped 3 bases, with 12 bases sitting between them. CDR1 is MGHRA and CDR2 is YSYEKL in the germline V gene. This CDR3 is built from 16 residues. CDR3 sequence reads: CASSQEGPSYNQPQHF. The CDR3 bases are TGCGCCAGCAGCCAAGAAGGTCCCAGCTACAATCAGCCCCAGCATTTT.

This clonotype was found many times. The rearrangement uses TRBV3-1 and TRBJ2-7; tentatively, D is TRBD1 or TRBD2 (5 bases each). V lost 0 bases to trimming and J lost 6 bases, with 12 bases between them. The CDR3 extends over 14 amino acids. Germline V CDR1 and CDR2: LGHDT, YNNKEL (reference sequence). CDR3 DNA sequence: TGTGCCAGCAGCCAAGATGGTGGTGGGACCGAGCAGTACTTC. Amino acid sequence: CASSQDGGGTEQYF.

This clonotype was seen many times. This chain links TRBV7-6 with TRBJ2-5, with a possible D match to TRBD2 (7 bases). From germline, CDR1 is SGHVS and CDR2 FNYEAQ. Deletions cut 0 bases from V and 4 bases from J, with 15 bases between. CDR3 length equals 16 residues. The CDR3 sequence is CASSLARGGGRETQYF. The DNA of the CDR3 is TGTGCCAGCAGCTTAGCCCGAGGGGGGGGCCGAGAGACCCAGTACTTC.

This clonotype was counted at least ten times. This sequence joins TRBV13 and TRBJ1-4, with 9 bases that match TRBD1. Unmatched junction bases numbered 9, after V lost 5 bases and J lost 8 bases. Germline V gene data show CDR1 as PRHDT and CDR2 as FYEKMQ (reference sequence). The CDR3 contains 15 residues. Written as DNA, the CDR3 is TGTGCCAGCAGCCTTGGGGACAGGGAGGGCGAAAAACTGTTTTTT. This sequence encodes CASSLGDREGEKLFF.

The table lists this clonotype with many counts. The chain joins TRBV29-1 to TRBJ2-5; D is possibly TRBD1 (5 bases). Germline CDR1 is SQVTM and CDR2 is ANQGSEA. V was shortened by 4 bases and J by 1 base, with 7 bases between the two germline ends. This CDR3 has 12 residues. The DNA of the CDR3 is TGCAGCGTTGTAAGGGGCCAAGAGACCCAGTACTTC. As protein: CSVVRGQETQYF.

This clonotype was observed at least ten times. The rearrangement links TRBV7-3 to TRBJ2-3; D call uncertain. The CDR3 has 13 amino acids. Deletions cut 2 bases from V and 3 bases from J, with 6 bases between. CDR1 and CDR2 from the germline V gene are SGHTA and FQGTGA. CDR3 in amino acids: CASSLSPTDTQYF. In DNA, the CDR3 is TGTGCCAGCAGCTTATCCCCGACAGATACGCAGTATTTT.